The T cell receptor (beta chain) under discussion was sequenced for a study of blood T cell repertoires in COVID-19 (dated by TCRdb to between 2020 and 2021). About the full investigation: Collaborator samples came from the United States, Italy and Spain and covered acute and convalescent phases of COVID-19. Subjects who had been exposed to COVID-19, were actively infected with it, or had recovered from it provided the deeply sampled blood TCRbeta repertoires that made up the dataset. The samples were drawn from two sources: the first 160 participants of the ongoing ImmuneRACE study, and 950 to 1,500 subjects contributed by 6 global collaborators. Where available, HLA class I and class II types were taken from metadata supplied by the sample provider and were not determined by assay-based typing. The repertoires were made available in a free public database intended to serve as a resource for research on the immune response to SARS-CoV-2. Sample metadata almost always included a de-identified subject ID, COVID-19 status, age in years and sex. The material from the prospective study consisted of cDNA or gDNA derived from T cells, B-cell-depleted T cells, or PBMCs. Here is what the overall study found, with its caveats: Clinical and demographic metadata were provided uncurated, with the amount varying by source and participant.

TCRbeta CDR3 regions were amplified from genomic DNA by means of the immunoSEQ Assay, a bias-controlled multiplex PCR. Turning to the authors' computational methods: The number of nucleated cells in each sample was estimated by amplification of reference gene primers within the assay. To quantify the absolute abundance of each unique TCRbeta CDR3 rearrangement, sequence reads were collapsed and filtered. For each sample, productive Simpson clonality was calculated as the square root of Simpson's diversity index across productive rearrangements. TCRdb limited this immuneACCESS table to in-frame rearrangements with V and J called. A share of clones is missing; checked studies link under half to unresolved V genes, and the rest is unexplained. The V and J calls and the clone size are those of that table, but D and trimming were determined from the DNA. This sample has 88,000 or so clones in its table, and approximately 86% of those were observed once. The ten largest clones add up to 6.5% to 9% of the sample.

Germline trimming: 5 bases from V, 5 bases from J; junction bases outside gene matches: 9. The germline V gene sets CDR1 to SGHAT and CDR2 to FQNNGV. Taken from cysteine to phenylalanine, the CDR3 has 17 residues. Only CDR3 DNA is held: 51 bases, read in frame from base 1. The collaborating institutions used their own protocols to collect whole blood in K2EDTA tubes. For TCRbeta analysis, collaborators shipped samples in one of three forms: frozen whole blood, isolated PBMCs, or DNA extracted from either of those sample types. Of note for this clone: Its antigen is not yet known. Per-base quality was not reported, and no clone a single base away is much larger than it.

The source material was peripheral blood. The chain couples TRBV11-2 to TRBJ2-5; TRBD2 matches 15 bases in the middle. The TCR originated in a man in his 60s with acute or convalescent COVID-19. The DNA is as follows: TGTGCCAGCAGCCCCGGACTAGCGGGGGGGCCAACGGAGACCCAGTACTTC. Its coded protein is CASSPGLAGGPTETQYF.